Reported below is one T cell receptor (beta chain). This sample stems from a study of cytomegalovirus exposure and HLA in healthy donors. The method was immunoSEQ multiplex PCR; TCRdb's version includes in-frame clones alone and lacks a portion of them. The sample shows approximately 120,000 clones, 85% to 90% of them seen only once. Trimming took 7 bases from V and 3 from J; bases not matched to a gene: 15. Per the germline V gene, CDR1 is SGHTA and CDR2 is FQGNSA. CDR3 size: 18 residues. The chain has TRBV7-2 and TRBJ1-5; 10 bases map to TRBD1. Sequences were obtained from PBMCs. The origin of this receptor is a woman aged 18 to 35 in good health and CMV-seronegative. The CDR3 bases are TGTGCCAGCACTCTCCTCCGACAGGGGGCGCGTGACAATCAGCCCCAGCATTTT. As protein: CASTLLRQGARDNQPQHF.